One and the same sample provided the 6 T cell receptor beta chains below, sequenced in a study of CD8 T cells in ankylosing spondylitis. Findings of the study overall: Seemingly characteristic of ankylosing spondylitis blood was a TCR beta motif consisting of about 8 highly homologous variants.

Using its own MiXCR run on the 5' RACE reads, TCRdb lists one record per CDR3 protein. The sample lists about 750,000 distinct CDR3 sequences; roughly 19% were seen once. These receptors lack a known antigen. Material: blood, either unsorted or a sorted T cell fraction (not recorded which). The receptors come from a male donor with ankylosing spondylitis.

The table lists this clonotype with a few counts. The chain joins TRBV4-2 to TRBJ2-2, with D perhaps being TRBD1 or TRBD2 (5 bases each). Germline CDR1 reads LGHNA; CDR2 reads YNFKEQ. Trimming removed 4 bases from V and 5 bases from J, with 17 bases in between. This CDR3 has 16 amino acids. The CDR3 here is CASSPEGQGVTGELFF. Written as DNA, the CDR3 is TGTGCCAGCAGCCCCGAGGGCCAGGGAGTTACCGGGGAGCTGTTTTTT.

The CDR3 spells CASCSGGLQETQYF. CDR3 in DNA: TGTGCCAGCTGCTCAGGGGGCCTCCAAGAGACCCAGTACTTC. The rearrangement joins TRBV9 to TRBJ2-5, with 8 bases identical to TRBD1. CDR1 is SGDLS, CDR2 YYNGEE, per germline. Germline trimming cut 7 bases from V and 1 base from J; bases unmatched to any gene: 6. The CDR3 extends over 14 amino acids. Together with reference TRBV9 and TRBJ2-5, the CDR3 gives the full variable domain: DSGVTQTPKHLITATGQRVTLRCSPRSGDLSVYWYQQSLDQGLQFLIQYYNGEERAKGNILERFSAQQFPDLHSELNLSSLELGDSALYFCASCSGGLQETQYFGPGTRLLVL.

The genes are TRBV11-2 and TRBJ2-7; the D is unclear. CDR1 is SGHAT, CDR2 FQNNGV, per germline. This CDR3 is 13 amino acids long. With 3 bases removed from V and 6 bases from J, the gap between germline ends came to 12 bases. The chain's CDR3 is CASSFDPFSEQYF. CDR3 DNA sequence: TGTGCCAGCAGCTTCGACCCATTTAGCGAGCAGTACTTC.

The CDR3 sequence is CASSGTVNSNQPQHF. The DNA for the CDR3 is TGTGCCAGCAGCGGGACAGTGAATAGCAATCAGCCCCAGCATTTT. V and J are TRBV6-2 or TRBV6-3 and TRBJ1-5; 7 bases line up with TRBD1. Germline V lookup: CDR1 MNHEY, CDR2 SVGEGT. Trimming at V came to 6 bases and at J to 0 bases, leaving 5 bases not matched to a gene. There are 15 residues in the CDR3.

In this sample, this clonotype turned up a few times. CDR3 protein: CSARDFVSPSGGADTGELFF. The CDR3 nucleotides are TGCAGTGCTAGAGATTTCGTCTCGCCTAGCGGGGGGGCGGACACCGGGGAGCTGTTTTTT. This sequence joins TRBV20-1 and TRBJ2-2; 12 nucleotides line up with TRBD2. Germline lookup yields CDR1 DFQATT and CDR2 SNEGSKA (reference sequence). Losses at the gene ends were 0 bases for V and 3 bases for J; bases not matched to a gene: 14. The CDR3 is made up of 20 amino acids.

V usage is TRBV20-1 and J usage is TRBJ2-1; TRBD2 matches 11 bases. The CDR3 runs to 12 residues. Germline CDR1 and CDR2: DFQATT and SNEGSKA (reference sequence). V trimming: 5 bases; J trimming: 16 bases; junction bases outside the gene matches: 10. CDR3 sequence reads: CSAAQPSGRLFF. As DNA, the CDR3 is TGCAGTGCTGCCCAACCTAGCGGGAGGTTATTCTTC.